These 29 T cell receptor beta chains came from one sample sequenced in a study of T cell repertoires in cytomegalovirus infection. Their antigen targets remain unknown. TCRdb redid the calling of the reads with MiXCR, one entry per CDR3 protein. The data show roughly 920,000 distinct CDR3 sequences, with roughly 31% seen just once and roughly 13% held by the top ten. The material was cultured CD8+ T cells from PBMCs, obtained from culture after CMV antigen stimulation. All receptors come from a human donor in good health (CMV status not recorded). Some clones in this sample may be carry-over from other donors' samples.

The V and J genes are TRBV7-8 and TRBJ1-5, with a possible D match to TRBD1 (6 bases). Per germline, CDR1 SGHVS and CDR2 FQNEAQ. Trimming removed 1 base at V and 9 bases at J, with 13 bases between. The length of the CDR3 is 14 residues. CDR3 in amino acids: CASSLGTVITPQHF. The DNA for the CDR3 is TGTGCCAGCAGCTTAGGGACAGTGATTACGCCCCAGCATTTT.

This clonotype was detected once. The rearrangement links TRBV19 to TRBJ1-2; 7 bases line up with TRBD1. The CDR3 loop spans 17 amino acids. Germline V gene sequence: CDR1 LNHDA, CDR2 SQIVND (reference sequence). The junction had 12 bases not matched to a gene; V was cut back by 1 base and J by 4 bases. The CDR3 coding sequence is TGTGCCAGTAGTATAGTCTCCTTTGGACAGGACTTCTATGGCTACACCTTC. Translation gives CASSIVSFGQDFYGYTF. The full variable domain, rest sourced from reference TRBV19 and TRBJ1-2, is DGGITQSPKYLFRKEGQNVTLSCEQNLNHDAMYWYRQDPGQGLRLIYYSQIVNDFQKGDIAEGYSVSREKKESFPLTVTSAQKNPTAFYLCASSIVSFGQDFYGYTFGSGTRLTVV.

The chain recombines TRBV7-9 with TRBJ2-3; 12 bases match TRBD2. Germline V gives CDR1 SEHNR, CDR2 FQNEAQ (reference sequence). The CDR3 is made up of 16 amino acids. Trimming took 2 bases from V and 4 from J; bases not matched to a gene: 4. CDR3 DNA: TGTGCCAGCAGCTTACTAGCGGGGGGGACTTCAGATACGCAGTATTTT. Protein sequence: CASSLLAGGTSDTQYF.

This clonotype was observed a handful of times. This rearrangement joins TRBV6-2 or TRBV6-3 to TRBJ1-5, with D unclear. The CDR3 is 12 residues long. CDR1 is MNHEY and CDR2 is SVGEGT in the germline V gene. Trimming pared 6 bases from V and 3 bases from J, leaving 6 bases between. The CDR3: CASRAFNQPQHF. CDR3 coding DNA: TGTGCCAGCAGGGCTTTCAATCAGCCCCAGCATTTT.

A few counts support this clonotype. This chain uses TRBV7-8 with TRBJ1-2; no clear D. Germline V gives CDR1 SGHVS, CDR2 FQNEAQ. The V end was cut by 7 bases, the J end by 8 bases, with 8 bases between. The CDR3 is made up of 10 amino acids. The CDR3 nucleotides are TGTGCCAGCACCCTAAGCGGCTACACCTTC. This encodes CASTLSGYTF.

The CDR3 protein is CASSLWGRGNTEAFF. The DNA for the CDR3 is TGTGCCAGCAGCTTGTGGGGTCGGGGGAACACTGAAGCTTTCTTT. The chain is built from TRBV5-6 and TRBJ1-1; D is unresolved. The CDR3 has 15 amino acids. CDR1 is SGHDT and CDR2 is YYEEEE in the germline V gene. The V end lost 1 base, the J end lost 1 base, and 11 bases lay between the germline ends. Variable domain in full (rest from reference TRBV5-6 and TRBJ1-1): DAGVTQSPTHLIKTRGQQVTLRCSPKSGHDTVSWYQQALGQGPQFIFQYYEEEERQRGNFPDRFSGHQFPNYSSELNVNALLLGDSALYLCASSLWGRGNTEAFFGQGTRLTVV.

The CDR3 nucleotides read TGTGCCAGCAGCCAGGCGGACAGTCCAAGGGCCTACGAGCAGTACTTC. Translating it yields CASSQADSPRAYEQYF. The chain has TRBV14 and TRBJ2-7; D is possibly TRBD1 (6 bases). V lost 3 bases, J lost 2 bases, and 17 bases lay in between. CDR1 and CDR2 from the germline V gene are SGHDN and FVKESK. CDR3 size: 16 residues.

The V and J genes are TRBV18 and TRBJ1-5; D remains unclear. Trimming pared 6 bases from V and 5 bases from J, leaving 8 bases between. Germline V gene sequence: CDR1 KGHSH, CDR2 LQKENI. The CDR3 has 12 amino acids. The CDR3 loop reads CASSRSDQPQHF. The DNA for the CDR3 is TGTGCCAGCTCGCGGAGCGATCAGCCCCAGCATTTT.

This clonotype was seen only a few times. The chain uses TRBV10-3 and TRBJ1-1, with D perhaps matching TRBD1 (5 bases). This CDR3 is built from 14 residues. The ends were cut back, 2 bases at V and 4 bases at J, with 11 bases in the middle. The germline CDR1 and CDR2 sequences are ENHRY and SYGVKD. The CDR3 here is CAISEDGDGTEAFF. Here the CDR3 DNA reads TGTGCCATCAGTGAGGACGGGGACGGCACTGAAGCTTTCTTT.

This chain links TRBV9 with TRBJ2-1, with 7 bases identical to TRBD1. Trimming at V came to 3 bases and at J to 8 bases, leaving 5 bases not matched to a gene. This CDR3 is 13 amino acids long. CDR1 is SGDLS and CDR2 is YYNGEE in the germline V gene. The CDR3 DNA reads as TGTGCCAGCAGCGGGGACAGCCCTCATGAGCAGTTCTTC. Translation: CASSGDSPHEQFF.

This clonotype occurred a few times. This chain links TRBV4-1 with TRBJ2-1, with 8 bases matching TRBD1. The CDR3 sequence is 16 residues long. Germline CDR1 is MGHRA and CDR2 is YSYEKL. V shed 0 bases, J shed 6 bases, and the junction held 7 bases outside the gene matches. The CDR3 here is CASSQDQGAPPNEQFF. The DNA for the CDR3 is TGCGCCAGCAGCCAAGATCAGGGGGCGCCTCCCAATGAGCAGTTCTTC.

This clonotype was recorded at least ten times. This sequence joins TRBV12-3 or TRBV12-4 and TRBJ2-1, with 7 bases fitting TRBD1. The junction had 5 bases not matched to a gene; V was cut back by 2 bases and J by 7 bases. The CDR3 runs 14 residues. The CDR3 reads CASSLSGGQNEQFF. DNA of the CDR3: TGTGCCAGCAGTTTATCAGGGGGTCAAAATGAGCAGTTCTTC.

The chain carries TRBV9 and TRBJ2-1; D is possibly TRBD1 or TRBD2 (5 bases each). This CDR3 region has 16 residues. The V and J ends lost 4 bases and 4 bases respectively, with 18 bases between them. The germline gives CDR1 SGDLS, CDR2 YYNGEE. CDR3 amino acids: CASSPSTGTGYNEQFF. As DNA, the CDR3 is TGTGCCAGCAGCCCATCCACCGGGACGGGTTACAATGAGCAGTTCTTC.

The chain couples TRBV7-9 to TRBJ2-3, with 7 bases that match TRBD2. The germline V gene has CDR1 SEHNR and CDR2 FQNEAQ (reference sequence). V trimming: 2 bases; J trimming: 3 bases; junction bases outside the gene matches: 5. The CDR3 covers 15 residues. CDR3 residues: CASSLPRLATDTQYF. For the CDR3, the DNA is TGTGCCAGCAGCTTACCCAGACTAGCAACAGATACGCAGTATTTT.

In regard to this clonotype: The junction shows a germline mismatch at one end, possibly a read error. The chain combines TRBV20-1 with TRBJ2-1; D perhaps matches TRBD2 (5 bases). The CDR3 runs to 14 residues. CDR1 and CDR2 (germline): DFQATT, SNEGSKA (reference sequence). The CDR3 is CSARGPSSYNEQFF. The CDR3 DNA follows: TGCAGTGCCAGAGGGCCTAGCTCCTACAATGAGCAGTTCTTC.

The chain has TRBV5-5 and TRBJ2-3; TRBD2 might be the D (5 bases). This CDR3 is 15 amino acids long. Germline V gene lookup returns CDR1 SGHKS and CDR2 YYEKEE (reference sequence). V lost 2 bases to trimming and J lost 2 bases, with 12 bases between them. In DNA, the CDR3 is TGTGCCAGCAGCTTTGGATGGAGGTCCACAGATACGCAGTATTTT. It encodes CASSFGWRSTDTQYF.

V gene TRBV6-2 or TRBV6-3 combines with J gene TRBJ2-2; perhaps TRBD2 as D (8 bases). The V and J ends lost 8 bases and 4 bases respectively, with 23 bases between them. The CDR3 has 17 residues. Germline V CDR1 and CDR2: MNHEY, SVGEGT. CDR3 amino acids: CASSYGRGPYGTGELFF. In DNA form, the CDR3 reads TGTGCCAGCTCATACGGGAGGGGGCCTTATGGCACCGGGGAGCTGTTTTTT.

In DNA form, the CDR3 reads TGTGCCAGCAGTGGGGACCGCGGGGAGCTGTTTTTT. Its protein product is CASSGDRGELFF. The rearrangement links TRBV6-1 to TRBJ2-2; D is tentatively TRBD1 or TRBD2 (5 bases each). The germline V gene has CDR1 MNHNS and CDR2 SASEGT. The V gene lost 4 bases and the J gene lost 7 bases, with 7 bases spanning the gap. This CDR3 comprises 12 residues.

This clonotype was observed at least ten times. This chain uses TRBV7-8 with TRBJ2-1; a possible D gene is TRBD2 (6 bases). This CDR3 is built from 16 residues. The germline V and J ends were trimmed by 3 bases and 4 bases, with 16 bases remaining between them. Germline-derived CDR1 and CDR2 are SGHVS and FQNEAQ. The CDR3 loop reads CASSFLGGEGYNEQFF. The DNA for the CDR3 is TGTGCCAGCAGCTTCCTGGGAGGTGAGGGATACAATGAGCAGTTCTTC. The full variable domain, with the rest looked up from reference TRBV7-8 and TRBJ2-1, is GAGVSQSPRYKVAKRGQDVALRCDPISGHVSLFWYQQALGQGPEFLTYFQNEAQLDKSGLPSDRFFAERPEGSVSTLKIQRTQQEDSAVYLCASSFLGGEGYNEQFFGPGTRLTVL.

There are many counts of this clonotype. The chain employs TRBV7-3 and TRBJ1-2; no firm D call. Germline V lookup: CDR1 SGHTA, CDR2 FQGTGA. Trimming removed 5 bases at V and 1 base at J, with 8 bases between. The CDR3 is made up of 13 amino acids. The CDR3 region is CASSQADNYGYTF. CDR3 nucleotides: TGTGCCAGCAGCCAGGCAGATAACTATGGCTACACCTTC.

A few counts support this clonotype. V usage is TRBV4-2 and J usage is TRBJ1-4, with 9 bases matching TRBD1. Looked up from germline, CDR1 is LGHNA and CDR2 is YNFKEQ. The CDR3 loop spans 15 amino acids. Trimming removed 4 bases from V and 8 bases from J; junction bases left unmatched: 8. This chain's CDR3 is CASSLHRGQREKLFF. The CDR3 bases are TGTGCCAGCAGCCTTCACAGGGGGCAAAGGGAAAAACTGTTTTTT.

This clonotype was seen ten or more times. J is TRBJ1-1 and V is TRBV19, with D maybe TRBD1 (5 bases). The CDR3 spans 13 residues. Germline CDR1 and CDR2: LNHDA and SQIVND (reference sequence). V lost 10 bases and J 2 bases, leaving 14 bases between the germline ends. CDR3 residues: CATAGTENTEAFF. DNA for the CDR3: TGTGCCACAGCCGGGACGGAAAACACTGAAGCTTTCTTT.

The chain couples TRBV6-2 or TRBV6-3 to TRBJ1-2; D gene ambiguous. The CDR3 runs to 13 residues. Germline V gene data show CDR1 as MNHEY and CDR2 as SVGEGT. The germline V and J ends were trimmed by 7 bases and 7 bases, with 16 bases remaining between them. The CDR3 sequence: CASTHRTFIGYTF. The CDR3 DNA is TGTGCCAGCACCCACCGTACCTTTATTGGCTACACCTTC.

CDR3 amino acids: CASTQRVNTEAFF. CDR3 in DNA: TGTGCCAGCACCCAGAGGGTGAACACTGAAGCTTTCTTT. V usage is TRBV28 and J usage is TRBJ1-1; no firm D call. V was clipped by 7 bases and J by 0 bases, with 9 bases between them. Germline CDR1 MDHEN, CDR2 SYDVKM. This CDR3 comprises 13 residues.

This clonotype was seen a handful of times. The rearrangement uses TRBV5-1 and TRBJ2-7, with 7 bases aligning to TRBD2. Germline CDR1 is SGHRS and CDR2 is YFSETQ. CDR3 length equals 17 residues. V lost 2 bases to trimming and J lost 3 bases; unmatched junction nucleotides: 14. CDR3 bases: TGCGCCAGCAGCTTCGTCCCGAGCGGGGCCGAGAGCTACGAGCAGTACTTC. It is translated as CASSFVPSGAESYEQYF.

The CDR3 loop is CASSVWYRDRGLIQANSPLHF. The CDR3 DNA reads as TGTGCCAGCAGTGTATGGTACCGGGACAGGGGCCTTATACAGGCAAATTCACCCCTCCACTTT. This sequence joins TRBV6-1 and TRBJ1-6; 10 bases match TRBD1. V lost 4 bases and J lost 7; bases outside the gene matches: 22. CDR3 size: 21 residues. The germline V gene has CDR1 MNHNS and CDR2 SASEGT.

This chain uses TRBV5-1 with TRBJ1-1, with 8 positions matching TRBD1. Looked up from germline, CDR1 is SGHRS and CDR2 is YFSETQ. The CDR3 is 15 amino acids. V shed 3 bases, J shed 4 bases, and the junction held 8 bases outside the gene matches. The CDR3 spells CASSWTTGAGTEAFF. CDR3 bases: TGCGCCAGCAGCTGGACGACAGGGGCTGGCACTGAAGCTTTCTTT.

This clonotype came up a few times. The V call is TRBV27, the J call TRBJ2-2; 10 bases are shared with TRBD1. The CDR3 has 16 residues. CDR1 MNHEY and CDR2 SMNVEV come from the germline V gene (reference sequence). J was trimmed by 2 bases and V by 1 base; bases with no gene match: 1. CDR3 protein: CASSLWTGGNTGELFF. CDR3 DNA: TGTGCCAGCAGTTTATGGACAGGGGGTAACACCGGGGAGCTGTTTTTT.

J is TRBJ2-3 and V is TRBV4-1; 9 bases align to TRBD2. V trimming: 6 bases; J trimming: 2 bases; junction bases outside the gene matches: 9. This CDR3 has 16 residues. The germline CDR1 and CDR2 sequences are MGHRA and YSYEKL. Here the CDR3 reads CASSPIAGADTDTQYF. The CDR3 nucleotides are TGCGCCAGCAGTCCGATAGCGGGGGCCGACACAGATACGCAGTATTTT.